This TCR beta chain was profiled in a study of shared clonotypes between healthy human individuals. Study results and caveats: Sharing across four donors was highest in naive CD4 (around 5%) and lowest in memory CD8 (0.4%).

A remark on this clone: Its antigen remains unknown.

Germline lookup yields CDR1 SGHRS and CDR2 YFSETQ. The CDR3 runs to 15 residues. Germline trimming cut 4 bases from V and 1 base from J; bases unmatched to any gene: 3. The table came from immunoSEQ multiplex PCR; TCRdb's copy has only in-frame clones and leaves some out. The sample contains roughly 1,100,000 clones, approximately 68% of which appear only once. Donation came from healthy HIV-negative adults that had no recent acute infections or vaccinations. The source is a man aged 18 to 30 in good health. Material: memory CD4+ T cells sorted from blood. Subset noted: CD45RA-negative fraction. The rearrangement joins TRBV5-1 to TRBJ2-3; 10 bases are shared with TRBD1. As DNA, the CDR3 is TGCGCCAGCAGCGCCGGGACAGGGGGCACAGATACGCAGTATTTT. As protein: CASSAGTGGTDTQYF.